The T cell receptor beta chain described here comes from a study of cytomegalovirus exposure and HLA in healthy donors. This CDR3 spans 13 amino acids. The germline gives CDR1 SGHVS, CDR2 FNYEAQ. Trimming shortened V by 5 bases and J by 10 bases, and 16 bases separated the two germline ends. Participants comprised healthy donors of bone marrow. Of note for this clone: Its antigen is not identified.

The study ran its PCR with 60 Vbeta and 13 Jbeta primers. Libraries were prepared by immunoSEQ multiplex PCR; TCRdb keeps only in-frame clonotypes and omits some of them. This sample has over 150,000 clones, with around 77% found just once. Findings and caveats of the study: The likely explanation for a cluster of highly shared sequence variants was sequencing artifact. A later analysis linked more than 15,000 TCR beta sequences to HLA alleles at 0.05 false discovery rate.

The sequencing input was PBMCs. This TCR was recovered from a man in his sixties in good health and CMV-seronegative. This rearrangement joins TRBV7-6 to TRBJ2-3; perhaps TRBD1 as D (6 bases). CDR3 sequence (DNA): TGTGCCAGCAGCCAAGGGACACCTCAATCGCAGTATTTT. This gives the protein CASSQGTPQSQYF.